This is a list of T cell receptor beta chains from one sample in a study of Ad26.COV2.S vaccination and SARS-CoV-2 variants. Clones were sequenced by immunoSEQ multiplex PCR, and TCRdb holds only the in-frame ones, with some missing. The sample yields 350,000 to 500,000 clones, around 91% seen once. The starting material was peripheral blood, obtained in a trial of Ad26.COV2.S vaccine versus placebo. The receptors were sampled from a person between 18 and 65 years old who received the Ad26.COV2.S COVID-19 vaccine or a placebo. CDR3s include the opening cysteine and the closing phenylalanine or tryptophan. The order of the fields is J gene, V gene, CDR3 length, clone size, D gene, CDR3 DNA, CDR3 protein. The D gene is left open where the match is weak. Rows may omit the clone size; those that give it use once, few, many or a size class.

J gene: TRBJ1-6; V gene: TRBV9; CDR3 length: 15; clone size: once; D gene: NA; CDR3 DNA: TGTGCCAGCAGCCTTCGGGGGCAGAATAATTCACCCCTCCACTTT; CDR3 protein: CASSLRGQNNSPLHF
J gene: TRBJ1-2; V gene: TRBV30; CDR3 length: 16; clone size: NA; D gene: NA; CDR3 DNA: TGTGCCTGGAGTGTACGGGGCGGAATAGCTAACTATGGCTACACCTTC; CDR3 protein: CAWSVRGGIANYGYTF
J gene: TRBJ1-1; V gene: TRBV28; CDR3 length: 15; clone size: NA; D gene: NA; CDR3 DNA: TGTGCCAGCAGTTTTGAGGTGGGAGGAAACACTGAAGCTTTCTTT; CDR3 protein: CASSFEVGGNTEAFF
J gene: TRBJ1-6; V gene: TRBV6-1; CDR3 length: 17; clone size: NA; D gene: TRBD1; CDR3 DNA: TGTGCCAGCAGTGAAAGCGGGGACAGGGTGGTAGGCTCACCCCTCCACTTT; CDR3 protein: CASSESGDRVVGSPLHF
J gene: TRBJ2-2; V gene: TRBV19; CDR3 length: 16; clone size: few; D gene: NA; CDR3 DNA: TGTGCCAGTAGTATAAACGTGGCAGAGAACACCGGGGAGCTGTTTTTT; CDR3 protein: CASSINVAENTGELFF
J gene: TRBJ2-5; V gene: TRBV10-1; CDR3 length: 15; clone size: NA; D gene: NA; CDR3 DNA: TGCGCCAGCAGTGCTTTTGAGCTCCCTCAAGAGACCCAGTACTTC; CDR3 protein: CASSAFELPQETQYF
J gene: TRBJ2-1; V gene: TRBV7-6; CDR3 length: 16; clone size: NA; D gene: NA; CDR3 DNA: TGTGCCAGCAGCCGGGTCGGGCTCCCTTTTAACAATGAGCAGTTCTTC; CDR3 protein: CASSRVGLPFNNEQFF
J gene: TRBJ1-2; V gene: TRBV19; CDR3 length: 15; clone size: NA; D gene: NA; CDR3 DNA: TGTGCCAGTAGTATACTCGGACGGCAGATCTATGGCTACACCTTC; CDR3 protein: CASSILGRQIYGYTF
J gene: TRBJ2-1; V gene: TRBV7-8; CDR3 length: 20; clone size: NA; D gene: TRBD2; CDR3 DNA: TGTGCCAGCAGCTTAGAGGGCGGACTAGCCATCCCCAGCTCCTACAATGAGCAGTTCTTC; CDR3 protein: CASSLEGGLAIPSSYNEQFF
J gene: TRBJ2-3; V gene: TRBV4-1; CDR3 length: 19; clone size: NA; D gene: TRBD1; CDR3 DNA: TGCGCCAGCAGCCAAGAAGGAACGGTGGGGACAGGGGGCACAGATACGCAGTATTTT; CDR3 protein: CASSQEGTVGTGGTDTQYF
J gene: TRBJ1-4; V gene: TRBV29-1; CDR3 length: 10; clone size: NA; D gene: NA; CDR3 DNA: TGCAGCGCCGGTAATGAAAAACTGTTTTTT; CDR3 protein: CSAGNEKLFF
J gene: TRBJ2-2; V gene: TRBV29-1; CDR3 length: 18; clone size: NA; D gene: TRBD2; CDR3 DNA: TGCAGCGCCCTGGGCAGGGGTTTGGCGGGAGGGACTCCCGGGGAGCTGTTTTTT; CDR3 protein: CSALGRGLAGGTPGELFF
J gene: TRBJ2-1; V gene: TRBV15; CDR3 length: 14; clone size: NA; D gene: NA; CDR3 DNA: TGTGCCACCAGCAGGCCCAGGGTCCACCATGAGCAGTTCTTC; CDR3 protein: CATSRPRVHHEQFF
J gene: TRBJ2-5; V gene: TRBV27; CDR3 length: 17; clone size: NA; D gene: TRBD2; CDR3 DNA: TGTGCCAGCAGTTTATTGGGACTAGCGGGAAGGAGAGAGACCCAGTACTTC; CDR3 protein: CASSLLGLAGRRETQYF
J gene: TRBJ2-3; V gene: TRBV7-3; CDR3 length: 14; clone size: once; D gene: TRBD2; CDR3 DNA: TGTGCCAGCAGGGCGGGAGGGCCCGCAGATACGCAGTATTTT; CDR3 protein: CASRAGGPADTQYF
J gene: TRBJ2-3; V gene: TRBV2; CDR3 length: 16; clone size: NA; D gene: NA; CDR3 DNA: TGTGCCAGCAGTGAACCGGGCAACTCTGGGACAGATACGCAGTATTTT; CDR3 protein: CASSEPGNSGTDTQYF
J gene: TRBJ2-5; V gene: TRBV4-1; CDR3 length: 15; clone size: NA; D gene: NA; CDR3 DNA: TGCGCCAGCAGCCAAGGTTCCCGCCGTGAAGAGACCCAGTACTTC; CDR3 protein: CASSQGSRREETQYF
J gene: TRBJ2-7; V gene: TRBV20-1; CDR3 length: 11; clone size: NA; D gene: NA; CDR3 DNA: TGCAGTGTCAACACAGTGGTCGAGCAGTACTTC; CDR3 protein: CSVNTVVEQYF
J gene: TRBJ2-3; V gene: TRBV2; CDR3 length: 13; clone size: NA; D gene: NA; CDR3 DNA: TGTGCCAGCAATGGGCAGGGGTCGGATACGCAGTATTTT; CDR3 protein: CASNGQGSDTQYF
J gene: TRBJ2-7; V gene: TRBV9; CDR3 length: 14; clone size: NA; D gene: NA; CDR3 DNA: TGTGCCAGCAGCCCCCCGAGGGCGAACTACGAGCAGTACTTC; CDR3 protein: CASSPPRANYEQYF
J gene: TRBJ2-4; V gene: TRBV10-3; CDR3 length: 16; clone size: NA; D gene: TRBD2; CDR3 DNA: TGTGCCATCAGTGAGCAATCGACTAGCGGGAGAGACATTCAGTACTTC; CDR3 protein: CAISEQSTSGRDIQYF
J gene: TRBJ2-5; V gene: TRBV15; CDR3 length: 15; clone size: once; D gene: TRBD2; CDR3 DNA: TGTGCCACCAGCACGGGACTAGCGGGAGCTCGGACCCAGTACTTC; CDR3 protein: CATSTGLAGARTQYF
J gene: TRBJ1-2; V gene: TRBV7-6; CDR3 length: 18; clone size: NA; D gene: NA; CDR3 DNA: TGTGCCAGCAGGAATATCTCGAGCGGGCAGGGGCCCATCTATGGCTACACCTTC; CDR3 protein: CASRNISSGQGPIYGYTF
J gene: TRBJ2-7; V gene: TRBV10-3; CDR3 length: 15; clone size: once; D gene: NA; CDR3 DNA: TGTGCCATCAGTGACCCCAGGGCGGACACCTACGAGCAGTACTTC; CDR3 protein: CAISDPRADTYEQYF
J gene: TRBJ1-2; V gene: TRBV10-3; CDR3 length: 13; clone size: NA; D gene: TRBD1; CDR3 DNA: TGTGCCATCGTCCAGGGGGCATCATACGGCTACACCTTC; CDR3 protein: CAIVQGASYGYTF
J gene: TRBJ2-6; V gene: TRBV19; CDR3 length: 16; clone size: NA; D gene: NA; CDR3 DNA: TGTGCCAGTAGCCGGGACGTTCGCTCTGGGGCCAACGTCCTGACTTTC; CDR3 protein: CASSRDVRSGANVLTF
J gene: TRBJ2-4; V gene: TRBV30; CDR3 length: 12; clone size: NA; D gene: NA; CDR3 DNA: TGTGCCTGGACTAAACAGGGTGACATTCAGTACTTC; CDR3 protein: CAWTKQGDIQYF
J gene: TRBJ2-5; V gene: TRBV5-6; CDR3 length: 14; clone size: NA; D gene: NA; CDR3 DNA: TGTGCCAGCAGCTCCCTCCAGGGTGGAGAGACCCAGTACTTC; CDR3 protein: CASSSLQGGETQYF
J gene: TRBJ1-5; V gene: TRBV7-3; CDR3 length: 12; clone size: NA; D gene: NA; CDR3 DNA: TGTGCCATAGGACTGGAGAATCAGCCCCAGCATTTT; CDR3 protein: CAIGLENQPQHF
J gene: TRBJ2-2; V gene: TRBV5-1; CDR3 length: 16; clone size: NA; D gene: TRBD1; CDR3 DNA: TGCGCCAGCAGCTTGTGGACAGGGAGCGACACCGGGGAGCTGTTTTTT; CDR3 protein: CASSLWTGSDTGELFF
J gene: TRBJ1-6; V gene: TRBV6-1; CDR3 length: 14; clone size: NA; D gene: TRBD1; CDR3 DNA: TGTGCCAGCAGTGAAGTGACAGGGTATTCACCCCTCCACTTT; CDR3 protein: CASSEVTGYSPLHF
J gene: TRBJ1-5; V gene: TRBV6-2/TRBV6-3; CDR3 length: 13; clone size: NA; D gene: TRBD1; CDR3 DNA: TGTGCCAGCAGTGACAGGGGTGGTCAGCCCCAGCATTTT; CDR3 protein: CASSDRGGQPQHF
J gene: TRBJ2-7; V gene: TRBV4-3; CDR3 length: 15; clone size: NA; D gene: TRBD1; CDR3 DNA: TGCGCCAGCAGCCAGAGCTCGACAGGGTCCTACGAGCAGTACTTC; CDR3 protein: CASSQSSTGSYEQYF
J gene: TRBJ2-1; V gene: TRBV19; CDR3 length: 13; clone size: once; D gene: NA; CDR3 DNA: TGTGCCAGTAGTATTTTCAGGTACAATGAGCAGTTCTTC; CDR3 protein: CASSIFRYNEQFF
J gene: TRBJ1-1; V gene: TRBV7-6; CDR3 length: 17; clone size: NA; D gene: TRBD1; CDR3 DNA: TGTGCCAGCAGCCTCAACCCGGGACAGGGGAGGAACACTGAAGCTTTCTTT; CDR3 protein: CASSLNPGQGRNTEAFF
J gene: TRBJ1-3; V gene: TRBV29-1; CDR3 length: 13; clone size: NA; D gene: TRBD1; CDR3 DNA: TGCAGCGCCCAACAGGGGGCGAGGAACACCATATATTTT; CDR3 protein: CSAQQGARNTIYF
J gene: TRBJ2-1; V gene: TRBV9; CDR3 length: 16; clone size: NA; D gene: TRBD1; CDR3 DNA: TGTGCCAGCAGCGTAGCCCAGGGGGCCTCCTACAATGAGCAGTTCTTC; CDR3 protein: CASSVAQGASYNEQFF